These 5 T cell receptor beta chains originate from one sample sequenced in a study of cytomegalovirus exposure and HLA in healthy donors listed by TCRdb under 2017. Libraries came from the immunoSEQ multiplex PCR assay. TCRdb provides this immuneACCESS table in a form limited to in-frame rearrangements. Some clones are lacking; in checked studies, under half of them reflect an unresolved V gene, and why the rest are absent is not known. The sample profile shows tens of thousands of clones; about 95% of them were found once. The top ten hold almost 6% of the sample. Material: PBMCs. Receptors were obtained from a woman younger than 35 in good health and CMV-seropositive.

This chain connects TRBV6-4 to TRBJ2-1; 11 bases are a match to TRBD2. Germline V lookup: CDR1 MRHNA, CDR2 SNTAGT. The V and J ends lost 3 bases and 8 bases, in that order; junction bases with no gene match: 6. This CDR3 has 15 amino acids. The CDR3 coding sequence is TGTGCCAGCAGTGAACTAGCGGGGGCTTTCGATGAGCAGTTCTTC. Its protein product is CASSELAGAFDEQFF.

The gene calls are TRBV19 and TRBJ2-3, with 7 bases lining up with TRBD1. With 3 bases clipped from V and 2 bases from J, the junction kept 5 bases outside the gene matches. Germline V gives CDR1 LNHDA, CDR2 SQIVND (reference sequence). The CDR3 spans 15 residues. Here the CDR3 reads CASSITGAYTDTQYF. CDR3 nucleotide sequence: TGTGCCAGTAGTATTACAGGGGCTTACACAGATACGCAGTATTTT.

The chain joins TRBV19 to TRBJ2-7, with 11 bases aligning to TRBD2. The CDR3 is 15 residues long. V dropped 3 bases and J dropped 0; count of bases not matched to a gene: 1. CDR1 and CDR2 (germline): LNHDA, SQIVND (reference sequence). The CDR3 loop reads CASSMGTSGSYEQYF. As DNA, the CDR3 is TGTGCCAGTAGTATGGGGACTAGCGGCTCCTACGAGCAGTACTTC.

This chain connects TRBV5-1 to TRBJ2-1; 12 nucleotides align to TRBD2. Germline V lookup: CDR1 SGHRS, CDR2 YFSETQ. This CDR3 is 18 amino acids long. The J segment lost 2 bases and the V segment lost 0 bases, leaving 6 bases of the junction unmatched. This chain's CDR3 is CASSLGSSGRATYNEQFF. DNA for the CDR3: TGCGCCAGCAGCTTGGGCTCTAGCGGGAGGGCCACCTACAATGAGCAGTTCTTC.

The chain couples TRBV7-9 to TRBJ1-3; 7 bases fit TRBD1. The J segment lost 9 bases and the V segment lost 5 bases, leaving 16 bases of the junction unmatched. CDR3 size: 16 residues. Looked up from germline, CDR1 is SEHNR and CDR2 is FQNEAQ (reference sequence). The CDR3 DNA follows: TGTGCCAGCAGCAGAACCCTGGGACAGTATCTTCGCACCATATATTTT. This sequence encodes CASSRTLGQYLRTIYF.